Below are 25 T cell receptor beta chains sequenced from a single sample in a study of T cell responses to AZD1222 COVID-19 vaccine. This table comes from immunoSEQ multiplex PCR, and its TCRdb copy is limited to in-frame clones, with some not included. Of 120,000 or so clones listed, almost 95% are singletons. Specimen: peripheral blood, collected on day 0 of AZD1222 vaccination. These receptors all come from an adult in good health.

The chain employs TRBV10-1 and TRBJ2-1; the D is unclear. V lost 6 bases, J lost 8 bases, and 11 bases lay in between. The CDR3 sequence is 12 residues long. CDR1 and CDR2 from the germline V gene are WNHNN and SYGVQD (reference sequence). CDR3 bases: TGCGCCAGCAGCAAAACCTTCGATGAGCAGTTCTTC. Its translation is CASSKTFDEQFF.

This clone was counted a single time. The chain recombines TRBV18 with TRBJ1-4; a possible D gene is TRBD1 (5 bases). The CDR3 has 15 amino acids. V lost 2 bases and J lost 8, with 15 bases in between. Germline V gene lookup returns CDR1 KGHSH and CDR2 LQKENI. The CDR3 nucleotides are TGTGCCAGCTCACCAGTTGGGGCCCAGGGAGAAAAACTGTTTTTT. This sequence encodes CASSPVGAQGEKLFF.

V gene TRBV7-2 combines with J gene TRBJ2-7; D not certain. The CDR3 consists of 14 residues. Germline values: CDR1 SGHTA, CDR2 FQGNSA. The V gene lost 1 base and the J gene lost 1 base, with 8 bases spanning the gap. The CDR3 reads CASSLGVGSYEQYF. The CDR3 region has the DNA TGTGCCAGCAGCTTAGGGGTGGGATCCTACGAGCAGTACTTC.

The V and J genes are TRBV6-5 and TRBJ1-1; D unresolved. The CDR3 extends over 13 amino acids. The germline V gene encodes CDR1 MNHEY and CDR2 SVGAGI. Trimming removed 6 bases from V and 4 bases from J, with 12 bases in between. The CDR3 loop is CASSYTWGTEAFF. The CDR3 bases are TGTGCCAGCAGCTATACCTGGGGCACTGAAGCTTTCTTT.

This clone was detected once. The chain uses TRBV2 and TRBJ1-6, with D perhaps TRBD1 (5 bases). V was pared by 7 bases and J by 7 bases, with 11 bases between. Germline CDR1 is SNHLY and CDR2 is FYNNEI. The CDR3 spans 13 residues. The CDR3 loop is CASTKQENSPLHF. The CDR3 DNA follows: TGTGCCAGCACTAAACAGGAAAATTCACCCCTCCACTTT.

The chain employs TRBV4-2 and TRBJ1-5; TRBD1 might be the D (5 bases). CDR1 and CDR2 from the germline V gene are LGHNA and YNFKEQ. The V gene lost 0 bases and the J gene lost 2 bases, with 11 bases spanning the gap. CDR3 length: 16 amino acids. The CDR3 DNA sequence: TGTGCCAGCAGCCAAGATCTCTGGGGGGGCAATCAGCCCCAGCATTTT. It yields the protein CASSQDLWGGNQPQHF.

This chain connects TRBV9 to TRBJ1-2; a weak D match, TRBD1 (5 bases). CDR3 size: 14 residues. The V end was cut by 0 bases, the J end by 4 bases, with 10 bases between. Germline-derived CDR1 and CDR2 are SGDLS and YYNGEE. The CDR3, as DNA: TGTGCCAGCAGCGTAGAAGGGGTCGGCTATGGCTACACCTTC. This gives the protein CASSVEGVGYGYTF.

V and J are TRBV5-1 and TRBJ2-4; TRBD1 matches at 11 bases. In germline, CDR1 is SGHRS, CDR2 YFSETQ. There are 14 residues in the CDR3. After removal of 4 bases from V and 7 bases from J, the junction contained 4 bases not matched to a gene. CDR3 protein: CASSLGQGGNIQYF. CDR3 coding DNA: TGCGCCAGCAGCCTGGGACAGGGGGGGAACATTCAGTACTTC.

The V call is TRBV6-5, the J call TRBJ2-3, with 8 positions matching TRBD1. Germline V gene sequence: CDR1 MNHEY, CDR2 SVGAGI. The junction had 4 bases not matched to a gene; V was cut back by 5 bases and J by 3 bases. The length of the CDR3 is 14 residues. The CDR3 loop reads CASSRQGSTDTQYF. The CDR3 DNA sequence: TGTGCCAGCAGTAGACAGGGGTCGACAGATACGCAGTATTTT.

The V gene is TRBV10-1, the J gene TRBJ1-2, with 7 bases aligning to TRBD1. The V gene end was trimmed by 8 bases and the J gene end by 6 bases; junction bases not matched to a gene: 15. This CDR3 region has 15 residues. Looked up from germline, CDR1 is WNHNN and CDR2 is SYGVQD (reference sequence). CDR3 bases: TGCGCCAGCGACACTACGGGACAGCGGGGGAATGGCTACACCTTC. Translated, it gives CASDTTGQRGNGYTF.

The rearrangement joins TRBV10-1 to TRBJ2-1, with a tentative D call TRBD1 (6 bases). The CDR3 is 15 residues long. CDR1 is WNHNN, CDR2 SYGVQD, per germline (reference sequence). V was pared by 3 bases and J by 0 bases, with 9 bases between. The CDR3 DNA is TGCGCCAGCAGTGAAGGGGGTCCCTCCTACAATGAGCAGTTCTTC. As protein: CASSEGGPSYNEQFF.

V and J are TRBV7-9 and TRBJ2-1; TRBD1 might be the D (6 bases). V was pared by 7 bases and J by 0 bases, with 13 bases between. CDR3 length: 15 amino acids. Germline V gene data show CDR1 as SEHNR and CDR2 as FQNEAQ (reference sequence). In DNA, the CDR3 is TGTGCCAGCACCTCAAGGGGGAGCTCCTACAATGAGCAGTTCTTC. Amino acids: CASTSRGSSYNEQFF.

The genes are TRBV30 and TRBJ1-4; D is ambiguous. Trimming cost V 2 bases and J 6 bases, with 10 bases left between them. Per germline, CDR1 GTSNPN and CDR2 SVGIG (reference sequence). The CDR3 covers 13 residues. The CDR3, as DNA: TGTGCCTGGAGTAGGTATTGGGATGAAAAACTGTTTTTT. It is translated as CAWSRYWDEKLFF. The whole variable domain, remainder taken from reference TRBV30 and TRBJ1-4, is SQTIHQWPATLVQPVGSPLSLECTVEGTSNPNLYWYRQAAGRGLQLLFYSVGIGQISSEVPQNLSASRPQDRQFILSSKKLLLSDSGFYLCAWSRYWDEKLFFGSGTQLSVL.

V gene TRBV6-5 combines with J gene TRBJ2-1; 12 positions match TRBD2. Per germline, CDR1 MNHEY and CDR2 SVGAGI. Losses at the gene ends were 4 bases for V and 2 bases for J; bases not matched to a gene: 3. CDR3 length: 16 amino acids. CDR3 bases: TGTGCCAGCAGTTTCCTAGCGGGGGGGCCCTACAATGAGCAGTTCTTC. Translating gives CASSFLAGGPYNEQFF.

This chain joins TRBV7-3 and TRBJ2-3; TRBD2 matches 9 bases. Germline CDR1 SGHTA, CDR2 FQGTGA. The CDR3 totals 14 residues. With V trimmed by 8 bases and J by 6 bases, 9 bases remained unmatched. In DNA form, the CDR3 reads TGTGCCAGCGCCTTAGCGGGGGTTCAGGATACGCAGTATTTT. It codes for CASALAGVQDTQYF. Filled out from reference TRBV7-3 and TRBJ2-3, the complete variable domain reads GAGVSQTPSNKVTEKGKYVELRCDPISGHTALYWYRQSLGQGPEFLIYFQGTGAADDSGLPNDRFFAVRPEGSVSTLKIQRTERGDSAVYLCASALAGVQDTQYFGPGTRLTVL.

V usage is TRBV7-3 and J usage is TRBJ1-6, with no clear D. The CDR3 has 16 amino acids. Between the trimmed V and J ends, which lost 0 bases and 8 bases, there was a span of 14 bases. The germline V gene has CDR1 SGHTA and CDR2 FQGTGA. The CDR3 spells CASSLTAGIGDSPLHF. The CDR3 region has the DNA TGTGCCAGCAGCTTAACGGCCGGGATCGGGGATTCACCCCTCCACTTT.

The DNA of the CDR3 is TGTGCCAGCAGCGTATCCCTCGGACTAGCGGGCACAGATACGCAGTATTTT. Its translation: CASSVSLGLAGTDTQYF. The V and J genes are TRBV9 and TRBJ2-3; 10 nucleotides align to TRBD2. Germline assignment: CDR1 SGDLS and CDR2 YYNGEE. The V segment lost 1 base and the J segment 1 base; nucleotides outside the gene matches: 6. The CDR3 is 17 residues long.

This sequence joins TRBV3-1 (or the pseudogene TRBV3-2) and TRBJ2-5, with 12 nucleotides matching TRBD2. V was clipped by 1 base and J by 3 bases; unmatched bases: 3. The germline CDR1 and CDR2 sequences are LGHDT and YNNKEL (reference sequence). The CDR3 contains 16 residues. As DNA, the CDR3 is TGTGCCAGCAGCCAAGCTCTAGCGGGGGGGAAAGAGACCCAGTACTTC. It encodes CASSQALAGGKETQYF.

The chain couples TRBV12-3 or TRBV12-4 to TRBJ1-2; no firm D call. The CDR3 has 11 residues. V was clipped by 6 bases and J by 5 bases, with 7 bases between them. The CDR3 DNA reads TGTGCCAGCAGCGACGGTTATGGCTACACCTTC. It codes for CASSDGYGYTF.

This sequence joins TRBV4-2 and TRBJ1-6, with D possibly matching TRBD1 (5 bases). The germline V and J ends were trimmed by 1 base and 9 bases, with 13 bases remaining between them. From germline, CDR1 is LGHNA and CDR2 YNFKEQ. This CDR3 spans 15 amino acids. This CDR3 reads CASSQGREWRSPLHF. As DNA, the CDR3 is TGTGCCAGCAGCCAAGGCAGGGAGTGGCGTTCACCCCTCCACTTT.

J is TRBJ2-1 and V is TRBV6-6; 10 bases agree with TRBD2. Germline values: CDR1 MNHNY, CDR2 SVGAGI (reference sequence). V was clipped by 1 base and J by 7 bases; unmatched bases: 7. The CDR3 spans 16 residues. Written as DNA, the CDR3 is TGTGCCAGCAGTTACTTGGTAGCGGGGGGATCAAATGAGCAGTTCTTC. This encodes CASSYLVAGGSNEQFF.

The J gene is TRBJ1-4, the V gene TRBV9, with D hard to call. The CDR3 has 15 amino acids. Germline CDR1 is SGDLS and CDR2 is YYNGEE. V was pared by 1 base and J by 3 bases, with 10 bases between. The DNA for the CDR3 is TGTGCCAGCAGCGTAAGCGGCCGGTCTAATGAAAAACTGTTTTTT. Protein product: CASSVSGRSNEKLFF.

This clone was observed once. The V gene is TRBV6-1, the J gene TRBJ2-5; 8 bases fit TRBD2. The CDR3 covers 18 residues. From germline, CDR1 is MNHNS and CDR2 SASEGT. V gave up 4 bases and J gave up 1 base; unmatched junction bases: 14. The CDR3 DNA reads TGTGCCAGCAGTGCCACCCACGGGGGCGGGGGGCCCCAAGAGACCCAGTACTTC. It codes for CASSATHGGGGPQETQYF.

A note on this clone: The junction does not match germline at one end; this may be a read error. This sequence joins TRBV23-1 and TRBJ2-7; D could derive from TRBD1 or TRBD2 (6 bases each). TRBV23-1 is an ORF, and what it does is uncertain. The CDR3 loop spans 8 amino acids. The CDR3 reads CASSPGAF. The CDR3 DNA sequence: TGCGCCAGCAGTCCGGGGGCATTC.

The V gene is TRBV9, the J gene TRBJ1-2, with D maybe TRBD1 (5 bases). Trimming left V 5 bases short and J 2 bases short, with 10 bases between. Germline V CDR1 and CDR2: SGDLS, YYNGEE. The CDR3 has 13 amino acids. The CDR3 sequence: CASSLGENYGYTF. In nucleotides, the CDR3 is TGTGCCAGCAGTCTAGGGGAGAACTATGGCTACACCTTC.